One and the same sample provided the 6 T cell receptor beta chains below, sequenced in a study of T-cell reconstitution after alpha-beta-depleted transplantation in children. Unique molecular identifiers were used in preparing the TCRbeta library. TCRdb re-called the PCR reads with MiXCR, one entry per CDR3 protein. The sample records 300,000 to 400,000 distinct CDR3 sequences, around 16% being singletons. Sample: PBMCs, mostly from graft donor cells, taken 360 days after TCRalphabeta/CD19-depleted stem cell transplant. These TCRs come from a male patient aged 2-9 years who had a stem cell transplant for acute lymphoblastic leukemia, so the T cells may come from the graft donor.

This clonotype was found a few times. The chain links TRBV6-6 to TRBJ2-7, with 7 bases fitting TRBD2. The V and J ends lost 11 bases and 5 bases, in that order; junction bases with no gene match: 9. The V gene's germline CDR1 is MNHNY and CDR2 SVGAGI (reference sequence). The CDR3 has 12 residues. The CDR3 sequence is CASGGSRDEQYF. The CDR3, as DNA: TGTGCCTCCGGCGGGAGTAGGGACGAGCAGTACTTC.

The CDR3 spells CASKPRRDPYEQYF. The CDR3 DNA is TGTGCCTCCAAGCCCCGCCGGGATCCCTACGAGCAGTACTTC. The V call is TRBV10-3, the J call TRBJ2-7, with D possibly matching TRBD2 (5 bases). The CDR3 spans 14 residues. Looked up from germline, CDR1 is ENHRY and CDR2 is SYGVKD. V was clipped by 11 bases and J by 2 bases, with 19 bases between them.

This clonotype has only a few counts. Because it lacks the conserved phenylalanine or tryptophan at the end, this CDR3 is likely a read error. The V gene is TRBV20-1, the J gene TRBJ1-4; 10 positions match TRBD1. Germline V gives CDR1 DFQATT, CDR2 SNEGSKA (reference sequence). The CDR3 sequence is 15 residues long. The V gene end was trimmed by 5 bases and the J gene end by 7 bases; junction bases not matched to a gene: 10. The CDR3 bases are TGCAGTGCTGACAGGGGGCCGAAGGGTGGTGAAAAACTGTTTTAT. It is translated as CSADRGPKGGEKLFY.

V gene TRBV4-1 combines with J gene TRBJ2-3; D is perhaps TRBD2 (6 bases). Germline V gives CDR1 MGHRA, CDR2 YSYEKL. Trimming took 0 bases from V and 5 from J, leaving 12 bases between them. CDR3 length equals 15 residues. DNA for the CDR3: TGCGCCAGCAGCCAAGAGAAGCGGGCCCTAGATACGCAGTATTTT. Encoded protein: CASSQEKRALDTQYF.

This chain joins TRBV28 and TRBJ2-5, with D tentatively TRBD1 or TRBD2 (5 bases each). The germline V and J ends were trimmed by 3 bases and 3 bases, with 14 bases remaining between them. The CDR3 is made up of 15 amino acids. Germline V gives CDR1 MDHEN, CDR2 SYDVKM. The CDR3 loop reads CASSFVGDRKETQYF. The CDR3 DNA reads TGTGCCAGCAGTTTTGTGGGGGATCGGAAAGAGACCCAGTACTTC.

The chain has TRBV20-1 and TRBJ2-1; no clear D. Germline V gene sequence: CDR1 DFQATT, CDR2 SNEGSKA (reference sequence). Trimming stripped 1 base from V and 0 bases from J, with 10 bases between. CDR3 length: 15 amino acids. CDR3 sequence: CSARVGPFSYNEQFF. CDR3 coding DNA: TGCAGTGCTAGAGTAGGGCCCTTCTCCTACAATGAGCAGTTCTTC.